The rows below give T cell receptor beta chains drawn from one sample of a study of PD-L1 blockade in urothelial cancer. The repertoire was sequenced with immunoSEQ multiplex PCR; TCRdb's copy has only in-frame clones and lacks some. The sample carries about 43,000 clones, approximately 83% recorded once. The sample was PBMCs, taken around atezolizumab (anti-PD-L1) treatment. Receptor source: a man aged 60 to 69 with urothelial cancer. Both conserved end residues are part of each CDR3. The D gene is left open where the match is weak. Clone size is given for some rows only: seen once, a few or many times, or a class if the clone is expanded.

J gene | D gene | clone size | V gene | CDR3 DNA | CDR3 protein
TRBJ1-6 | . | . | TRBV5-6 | TGTGCCAGCAGCTTTAGAGAAAGGGGGTCACCCCTCCACTTT | CASSFRERGSPLHF
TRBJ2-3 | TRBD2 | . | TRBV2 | TGTGCCAGCAGTGAAAGGACCTTAACGGGGGGGCCGACGCAGTATTTT | CASSERTLTGGPTQYF
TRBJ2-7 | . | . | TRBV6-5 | TGTGCCAGCAGTTACCTCCTCGGCGAGCAGTACTTC | CASSYLLGEQYF
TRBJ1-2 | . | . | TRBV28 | TGTGCCAGCAGTTTCGGCCTAGCCTATGGCTACACCTTC | CASSFGLAYGYTF
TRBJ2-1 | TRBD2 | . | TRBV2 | TGTGCCAGCAGTGAGGGTCACGCGGGGGGTTCCTACAATGAGCAGTTCTTC | CASSEGHAGGSYNEQFF
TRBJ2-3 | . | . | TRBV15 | TGTGCCACCAGCAGAGAAGCCACCACAGATACGCAGTATTTT | CATSREATTDTQYF
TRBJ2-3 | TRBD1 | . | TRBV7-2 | TGTGCCAGCAGCTTAGAAAGGGGGCGGTCAGATACGCAGTATTTT | CASSLERGRSDTQYF
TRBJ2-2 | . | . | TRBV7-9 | TGTGCCAGCAGCCCCTTAGGCCGCGGCACCGGGGAGCTGTTTTTT | CASSPLGRGTGELFF
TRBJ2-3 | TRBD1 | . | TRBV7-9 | TGTGCCAGCAGCCCGACAGGGTCGACAGATACGCAGTATTTT | CASSPTGSTDTQYF
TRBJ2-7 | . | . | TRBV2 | TGTGCCAGCAGTGACCCACAGGGTTACTCCTACGAGCAGTACTTC | CASSDPQGYSYEQYF
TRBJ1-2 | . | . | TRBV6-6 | TGTGCCAGCAGTTATGGCGGGCCTGAGGGCTACACCTTC | CASSYGGPEGYTF
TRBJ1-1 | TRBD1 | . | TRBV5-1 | TGCGCCAGCAGCTTTGGGACAGGGACTGAAGCTTTCTTT | CASSFGTGTEAFF
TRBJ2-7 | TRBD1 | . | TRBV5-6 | TGTGCCAGCAGCTTGGGGACAGGGTCCCACGAGCAGTACTTC | CASSLGTGSHEQYF
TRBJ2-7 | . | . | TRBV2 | TGTGCCAGCAGTGAAGCTCTGCAGGGTCCGTACGAGCAGTACTTC | CASSEALQGPYEQYF
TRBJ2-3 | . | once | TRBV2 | TGTGCCACGACTCGACAGCCTGGGGATACGCAGTATTTT | CATTRQPGDTQYF
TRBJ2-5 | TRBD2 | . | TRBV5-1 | TGCGCCAGCAGCTTGGCAAGACTAGCGGGGCCCCGAGAGACCCAGTACTTC | CASSLARLAGPRETQYF
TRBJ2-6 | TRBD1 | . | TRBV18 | TGTGCCAGCTCACCTCGCCGGGAGCTCGGACAGGGCTACTCTGGGGCCAACGTCCTGACTTTC | CASSPRRELGQGYSGANVLTF
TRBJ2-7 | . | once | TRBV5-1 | TGCGCCAGCAGCGTGTCCCAGGGGTCCTACGAGCAGTACTTC | CASSVSQGSYEQYF
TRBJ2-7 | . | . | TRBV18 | TGTGCCAGCTCATCCCAACAGGCGATCCCCTACGAGCAGTACTTC | CASSSQQAIPYEQYF
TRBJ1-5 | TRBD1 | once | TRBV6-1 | TGTGCCAGCAGGGAGGGACAGGGAGGGGATCAGCCCCAGCATTTT | CASREGQGGDQPQHF
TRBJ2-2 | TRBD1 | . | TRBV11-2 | TGTGCCAGCAGCACAAGGACAGGTACCGGGGAGCTGTTTTTT | CASSTRTGTGELFF
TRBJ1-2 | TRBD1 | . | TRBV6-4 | TGTGCCAGCAGTCCAGACAGGGCCACTAACTATGGCTACACCTTC | CASSPDRATNYGYTF
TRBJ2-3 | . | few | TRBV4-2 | TGTGCCAGCAGCCAAGAAACGGGGTGGGGTGATACGCAGTATTTT | CASSQETGWGDTQYF
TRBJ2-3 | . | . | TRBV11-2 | TGTGCCAGCAGCTCTGGGGGCCATACGCAGTATTTT | CASSSGGHTQYF
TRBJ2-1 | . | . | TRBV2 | TGTGCCAGCAGTGAGGTGGGCTCAGGGGCGAATGAGCAGTTCTTC | CASSEVGSGANEQFF
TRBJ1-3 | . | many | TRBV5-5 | TGTGCCAGCAGCTCCGGGGAGCAAAACACCATATATTTT | CASSSGEQNTIYF